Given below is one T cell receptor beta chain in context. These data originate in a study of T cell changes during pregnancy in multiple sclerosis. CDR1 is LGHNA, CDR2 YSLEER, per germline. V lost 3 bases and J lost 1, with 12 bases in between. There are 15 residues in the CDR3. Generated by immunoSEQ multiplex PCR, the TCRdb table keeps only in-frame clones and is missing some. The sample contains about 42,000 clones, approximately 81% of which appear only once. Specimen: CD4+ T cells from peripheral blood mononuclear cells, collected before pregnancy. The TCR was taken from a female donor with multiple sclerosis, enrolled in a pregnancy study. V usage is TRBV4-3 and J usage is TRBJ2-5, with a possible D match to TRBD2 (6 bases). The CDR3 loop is CASSQEGRPQETQYF. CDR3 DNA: TGCGCCAGCAGCCAGGAGGGTCGCCCCCAAGAGACCCAGTACTTC.